A selection of T cell receptor beta chains follows, all from one sample in a study of blood T cell repertoires in COVID-19. Sequencing used immunoSEQ multiplex PCR; TCRdb keeps in-frame clones, though not all of them. The table shows 85,000 to 100,000 clones, with around nine tenths occurring only once. The specimen sequenced was peripheral blood. These receptors all stem from a woman aged 55 to 70 with COVID-19, enrolled during active disease. The CDR3 runs from the conserved cysteine through the conserved F or W. A D gene is named only where the DNA matches it firmly. Only some rows state a clone size, as once, few, many or a class for expanded clones.

j_call cdr3_length d_call v_call clone_size cdr3_nt cdr3_aa
TRBJ1-2 13 - TRBV28 - TGTGCCAGCAGAATGGACGGGGGCTATGGCTACACCTTC CASRMDGGYGYTF
TRBJ2-7 13 - TRBV11-2 - TGTGCCAGCAGCTCCCGTTCGTCGTACGAGCAGTACTTC CASSSRSSYEQYF
TRBJ2-7 15 - TRBV7-2 - TGTGCCAGCAGCTTAGTTGCCCCCCAGGGCTACGAGCAGTACTTC CASSLVAPQGYEQYF
TRBJ2-7 13 - TRBV6-5 - TGTGCCAGCATGGGGGCAGGTCGCTACGAGCAGTACTTC CASMGAGRYEQYF
TRBJ1-4 15 TRBD1 TRBV7-2 once TGTGCCAGCAGCTTACTACAGGGGGGTGGTGAAAAACTGTTTTTT CASSLLQGGGEKLFF
TRBJ2-5 17 TRBD1 TRBV9 - TGTGCCAGCAGCGCAACCTTCGACAGGGGCGGTCAAGAGACCCAGTACTTC CASSATFDRGGQETQYF
TRBJ1-3 12 - TRBV12-3/TRBV12-4 - TGTGCCAGCAGTGTCACAGGGTACACCATATATTTT CASSVTGYTIYF
TRBJ2-3 15 - TRBV2 - TGTGCCAGCAGTGAGGGGGGTATGGAAACAGATACGCAGTATTTT CASSEGGMETDTQYF
TRBJ1-6 16 - TRBV7-9 - TGTGCCAGCAGCTTAGTCGGGTCCGGGTTTAGGATGATCCTCCACTTT CASSLVGSGFRMILHF
TRBJ2-7 11 - TRBV7-9 - TGTGCCAGCAGCTTAGGGCTGGAGCAGTACTTC CASSLGLEQYF
TRBJ1-1 14 TRBD1 TRBV5-1 - TGCGCCAGCAGCTACGGTACAGGGGACACTGAAGCTTTCTTT CASSYGTGDTEAFF
TRBJ1-5 16 - TRBV11-2 - TGTGCCAGCAGCTCGGATCAGGGCGGTGGGAATCAGCCCCAGCATTTT CASSSDQGGGNQPQHF
TRBJ1-4 14 - TRBV27 - TGTGCCAGCAGCTCGCAGACAACTAATGAAAAACTGTTTTTT CASSSQTTNEKLFF
TRBJ2-7 19 - TRBV4-3 - TGCGCCAGCAGCCAAGATTCTGGACGGGGGTGGGACAGTTTCTACGAGCAGTACTTC CASSQDSGRGWDSFYEQYF
TRBJ2-7 13 TRBD2 TRBV7-2 - TGTGCCAGCACCCGACTAGCTACCTACGAGCAGTACTTC CASTRLATYEQYF
TRBJ2-5 16 TRBD1 TRBV7-2 - TGTGCCAGCAGCTTTCAACGGGACAGGGGAGGAGAGACCCAGTACTTC CASSFQRDRGGETQYF
TRBJ2-3 16 TRBD2 TRBV30 - TGTGCCTGGAGTGCCATCAAGCGGGGAATCACAGATACGCAGTATTTT CAWSAIKRGITDTQYF
TRBJ1-2 15 - TRBV7-9 - TGTGCCAGCAGCTTAAGAGGAGGGGCCGCCTATGGCTACACCTTC CASSLRGGAAYGYTF
TRBJ2-7 13 TRBD1 TRBV12-3/TRBV12-4 few TGTGCCAGCAGCACGGACAGGGGCAACGAGCAGTACTTC CASSTDRGNEQYF
TRBJ1-3 13 - TRBV11-3 - TGTGCCAGCAGCCTACAGGAGGGAAACACCATATATTTT CASSLQEGNTIYF
TRBJ2-3 14 - TRBV7-2 - TGTGCCAGCAGCTTCAGCGCGGGCAAGGATACGCAGTATTTT CASSFSAGKDTQYF
TRBJ2-5 13 - TRBV18 - TGTGCCAGCTCACCAGGGACTCAAGAGACCCAGTACTTC CASSPGTQETQYF
TRBJ2-7 15 TRBD1 TRBV18 - TGTGCCAGCTCACCAAGGACAGGGGTAGGATACGAGCAGTACTTC CASSPRTGVGYEQYF
TRBJ1-3 16 TRBD1 TRBV13 - TGTGCCAGCAGCTTATGGGGACAGGGGGCTGGAAACACCATATATTTT CASSLWGQGAGNTIYF
TRBJ2-5 15 TRBD1 TRBV7-6 - TGTGCCAGCAGCCGAAGACAGGGGGCAGGCGAGACCCAGTACTTC CASSRRQGAGETQYF
TRBJ2-1 15 TRBD1 TRBV5-1 once TGCGCCAGCAGCTCCCTACAGGGGCACTACAATGAGCAGTTCTTC CASSSLQGHYNEQFF
TRBJ1-5 14 - TRBV9 few TGTGCCAGCAGCGTGAGACAAAGCGGTGGGCCCCAGCATTTT CASSVRQSGGPQHF
TRBJ1-2 14 TRBD1 TRBV27 - TGTGCCAGCAGAGGGACAGGGGGCTCAGGTGGCTACACCTTC CASRGTGGSGGYTF
TRBJ1-2 15 TRBD1 TRBV11-2 few TGTGCCAGCAGCCCAGGGGGACAGGGGGTGGATGGCTACACCTTC CASSPGGQGVDGYTF
TRBJ1-1 15 - TRBV11-2 - TGTGCCAGCAGCAGAAGACTCCTACGGGTTACTGAAGCTTTCTTT CASSRRLLRVTEAFF
TRBJ2-1 16 - TRBV9 - TGTGCCAGCAGCGGGTTCGCTAGCCATTCCTACAATGAGCAGTTCTTC CASSGFASHSYNEQFF
TRBJ1-1 12 TRBD1 TRBV27 - TGTGCCAGCAGCCGAGACAGGGGTGAAGCTTTCTTT CASSRDRGEAFF
TRBJ1-5 20 TRBD1 TRBV5-1 - TGCGCCAGCAAGGCGGGGCCCAGGGCGGACAGGGTATTTTCACCTCAGCCCCAGCATTTT CASKAGPRADRVFSPQPQHF
TRBJ1-2 14 - TRBV19 - TGTGCCAGTAGTATAGGCAGGATAAGAGATGGCTACACCTTC CASSIGRIRDGYTF
TRBJ2-7 15 - TRBV18 - TGTGCCAGCTCACCTCCTCTGGGCCCTTTGAGCGAGCAGTACTTC CASSPPLGPLSEQYF
TRBJ2-7 16 TRBD1 TRBV19 - TGTGCCAGTAGTACAGACCTGGGGACAGGGGCCTACGAGCAGTACTTC CASSTDLGTGAYEQYF
TRBJ1-2 13 - TRBV30 once TGTGCCTGGAGTGTAACGGCTAACTATGGCTACACCTTC CAWSVTANYGYTF
TRBJ1-2 15 - TRBV6-2/TRBV6-3 - TGTGCCAGCAGTTACTCGAATATAGGCGGGCCGGGCTACACCTTC CASSYSNIGGPGYTF
TRBJ2-7 14 TRBD1 TRBV10-1 once TGCGCCAGCAGTGCAGGACAGGGTCCCTACGAGCAGTACTTC CASSAGQGPYEQYF
TRBJ2-7 14 - TRBV19 - TGTGCCAGTAGTATCGGAGGGAAGAGCTACGAGCAGTACTTC CASSIGGKSYEQYF
TRBJ1-5 15 - TRBV11-2 - TGTGCCAGCAGCCTGACCCGGACTTCAGGTCAGCCCCAGCATTTT CASSLTRTSGQPQHF
TRBJ2-7 17 TRBD1 TRBV3-1/TRBV3-2 - TGTGCCAGCAGCCAAGGTATGACCGGGACAGGGTCCTACGAGCAGTACTTC CASSQGMTGTGSYEQYF
TRBJ1-1 15 TRBD1 TRBV6-5 once TGTGCCAGCAGTTATAACCCGGGACAGGACCTACAAGCTTTCTTT CASSYNPGQDLQAFF
TRBJ2-1 16 - TRBV5-1 few TGCGCCAGCAGCTTGGCCGAGGGTTCCAGCTACAATGAGCAGTTCTTC CASSLAEGSSYNEQFF
TRBJ1-6 19 TRBD1 TRBV28 - TGTGCCAGCAGTTTCGGGACAGGTGAATCGATCTCCTATAATTCACCCCTCCACTTT CASSFGTGESISYNSPLHF
TRBJ2-7 19 - TRBV19 once TGTGCCAGTAGTATTAGGTTGGCAGGGCCGGCCATCTATATCTACGAGCAGTACTTC CASSIRLAGPAIYIYEQYF
TRBJ1-2 13 - TRBV28 - TGTGCCAGCAGGTTAACAGGGAGCTATGGCTACACCTTC CASRLTGSYGYTF
TRBJ1-1 14 - TRBV14 few TGTGCCAGCAGCCAAGATTACTCGGGTACTGAAGCTTTCTTT CASSQDYSGTEAFF
TRBJ2-3 15 TRBD1 TRBV2 few TGTGCCAGCAGCTTCGGACAGGGCCTTAGGGATACGCAGTATTTT CASSFGQGLRDTQYF
TRBJ1-1 14 - TRBV6-2/TRBV6-3 - TGTGCCAGCAACCCTCGGGGTCCTGACACTGAAGCTTTCTTT CASNPRGPDTEAFF
TRBJ2-2 14 - TRBV28 - TGTGCCAGCAGCCCCCCTCGAGACACCGGGGAGCTGTTTTTT CASSPPRDTGELFF
TRBJ1-2 14 - TRBV27 - TGTGCCAGCAGGTCGAGCGGAGGGAACTATGGCTACACCTTC CASRSSGGNYGYTF
TRBJ2-2 16 - TRBV9 - TGTGCCAGCAGCGTAGAAGGCCAGGGGAACACCGGGGAGCTGTTTTTT CASSVEGQGNTGELFF
TRBJ2-5 15 - TRBV3-1/TRBV3-2 - TGTGCCAGCAGCCCTTTCGGAGGGCCCCAAGAGACCCAGTACTTC CASSPFGGPQETQYF
TRBJ2-7 15 - TRBV10-3 - TGTGCCATCAGTGATTTCACGAAGCGATCCTACGAGCAGTACTTC CAISDFTKRSYEQYF
TRBJ2-1 16 TRBD2 TRBV4-1 - TGCGCCAGCAGACGAACATGGACTAGCGGGGACAATGAGCAGTTCTTC CASRRTWTSGDNEQFF
TRBJ1-2 15 - TRBV9 - TGTGCCAGCAGCGTCGGGACATTTCCCCCGGGGAGCTACACCTTC CASSVGTFPPGSYTF
TRBJ2-7 15 TRBD1 TRBV9 - TGTGCCAGCAGCGTAGACGGGACAGAACCCTACGAGCAGTACTTC CASSVDGTEPYEQYF
TRBJ1-6 17 TRBD1 TRBV5-6 - TGTGCCAGCAGCGGTGGGCCCGGACAGGCCTATAATTCACCCCTCCACTTT CASSGGPGQAYNSPLHF